The 2 T cell receptor beta chains below were found in one sample sequenced in a study of liver allograft versus peripheral blood T cells. Study as a whole: Recipients' peripheral blood T cell receptor repertoires were compared with those in transplanted livers.

From the reads, TCRdb called clonotypes with MiXCR, one entry per CDR3 protein. This table holds 2,000 to 2,500 distinct CDR3 sequences, roughly 15% found once. The receptors here all came from a human patient who had a liver transplant. Some T cells may trace back to the graft donor.

Concerning this clonotype: A clone one base away is much larger, so this may be a read error. The V and J genes are TRBV5-1 and TRBJ1-3; 7 bases align to TRBD1. Germline V lookup: CDR1 SGHRS, CDR2 YFSETQ. CDR3 size: 15 residues. The chain's CDR3 is CACSVGTASGNTIYF. The CDR3 nucleotides read TGCGCCTGCAGCGTCGGGACAGCATCTGGAAACACCATATATTTT.

This clonotype is labeled medium-sized (0.01 to 0.1%). This chain links TRBV18 with TRBJ1-1, with D unclear. The CDR3 consists of 16 residues. Trimming left V 0 bases short and J 0 bases short, with 11 bases between. Per germline, CDR1 KGHSH and CDR2 LQKENI. The chain's CDR3 is CASSPPQRAVNTEAFF. CDR3 bases: TGTGCCAGCTCACCACCTCAACGGGCTGTGAACACTGAAGCTTTCTTT. Full variable domain (outside the CDR3, taken from reference TRBV18 and TRBJ1-1): NAGVMQNPRHLVRRRGQEARLRCSPMKGHSHVYWYRQLPEEGLKFMVYLQKENIIDESGMPKERFSAEFPKEGPSILRIQQVVRGDSAAYFCASSPPQRAVNTEAFFGQGTRLTVV.